This is a list of T cell receptor beta chains from one sample in a study of PD-1 blockade in classical Hodgkin lymphoma. The table came from immunoSEQ multiplex PCR; TCRdb's copy has only in-frame clones and leaves some out. Of more than 3,000 clones listed, 65% to 85% are singletons. Sample: CD4+ T cells from blood. The source of these receptors is a human donor with classical Hodgkin lymphoma. Both conserved end residues are part of each CDR3. The D gene is left open where the match is weak.

d_gene	v_gene	j_gene	CDR3aa
TRBD1	TRBV2	TRBJ2-1	CASQAGQGFGEQFF
TRBD1	TRBV2	TRBJ1-2	CASRGGTGPTWGYTF
TRBD2	TRBV6-1	TRBJ2-3	CASGTSGADTQYF
TRBD1	TRBV11-3	TRBJ1-1	CASSRDRGMNTEAFF
-	TRBV6-1	TRBJ2-7	CASSETGPNYEQYF
-	TRBV6-1	TRBJ1-5	CASTPGGSNQPQHF
TRBD1	TRBV6-5	TRBJ2-7	CASRTDRGPYEQYF
TRBD1	TRBV28	TRBJ2-2	CASTSDRGHTGELFF
-	TRBV7-2	TRBJ2-3	CASSLVRGEDTQYF
-	TRBV5-6	TRBJ2-5	CASSLAGPTETQYF
-	TRBV19	TRBJ2-5	CASTSKQGGETQYF
-	TRBV5-5	TRBJ2-3	CASSLGAGTLGDTQYF
-	TRBV6-5	TRBJ2-2	CASSWGDDGAGELFF
TRBD1	TRBV5-1	TRBJ1-4	CASSLEQGATNEKLFF
-	TRBV6-6	TRBJ2-7	CASSYSLVLFSEQYF
-	TRBV2	TRBJ2-5	CASRGGRQETQYF
TRBD1	TRBV30	TRBJ1-1	CAWSRDRATEAFF
TRBD1	TRBV5-6	TRBJ2-3	CASSLEQGAADTQYF
-	TRBV6-6	TRBJ1-1	CASSQNSEAFF
-	TRBV2	TRBJ1-5	CASSAGGSNQPQHF
-	TRBV14	TRBJ2-2	CASSLHTGELFF
-	TRBV4-1	TRBJ2-3	CASSQDPQGTDTQYF
TRBD2	TRBV5-1	TRBJ2-5	CASSTRTSGFQETQYF
-	TRBV18	TRBJ2-2	CASSPETANTGELFF
-	TRBV7-2	TRBJ1-5	CASSFEGDQPQHF
-	TRBV11-2	TRBJ2-1	CASSLVRGEEQFF
-	TRBV2	TRBJ2-5	CASSVQETQYF
TRBD1	TRBV28	TRBJ1-6	CASSPTRLTGLQDSPLHF
-	TRBV6-1	TRBJ2-3	CASSEVADTQYF
-	TRBV10-2	TRBJ2-5	CASSESSVAETQYF
TRBD1	TRBV2	TRBJ1-2	CASRRDREGYGYTF
-	TRBV18	TRBJ2-1	CASSPANEQFF
-	TRBV5-6	TRBJ1-2	CASSSEGGNYGYTF
-	TRBV2	TRBJ1-1	CASKRDGGTEAFF
-	TRBV5-1	TRBJ2-3	CASSPTGRGTDTQYF
-	TRBV2	TRBJ1-5	CASSQDYADQPQHF
-	TRBV5-8	TRBJ2-3	CASSTGPGTDTQYF
TRBD1	TRBV5-4	TRBJ2-2	CASSAGQGFGELFF
-	TRBV18	TRBJ2-1	CASSPDSLGEQFF
-	TRBV5-1	TRBJ1-1	CASSLEPENTEAFF
TRBD1	TRBV11-2	TRBJ2-7	CASSSWTGAYEQYF
TRBD1	TRBV19	TRBJ2-1	CASSSRDRGGDEQFF
-	TRBV7-9	TRBJ2-5	CASSPRTGETQYF
TRBD1	TRBV18	TRBJ2-5	CASSPLRDSEETQYF
TRBD2	TRBV5-1	TRBJ2-3	CASSSTSGSTDTQYF
TRBD1	TRBV6-5	TRBJ1-5	CASSSGGGIQPQHF
-	TRBV19	TRBJ2-3	CASKGQIPTDTQYF
-	TRBV5-1	TRBJ1-2	CASSQDNFNYGYTF
-	TRBV6-5	TRBJ2-5	CASSRVGGKTQYF
-	TRBV5-4	TRBJ2-1	CASSLEATSDEQFF
-	TRBV15	TRBJ1-1	CATSRDLQMNTEAFF
-	TRBV11-3	TRBJ2-2	CASSFRVGELFF
-	TRBV5-1	TRBJ1-4	CASSLAGGTNEKLFF
TRBD1	TRBV5-1	TRBJ2-7	CASSLEGTGYNEQYF